Presented here are 14 T cell receptor beta chains from one specimen sequenced in a study of T cells in Graves' hyperthyroidism and ophthalmopathy. Researchers amplified the TCR beta CDR3 regions from RNA transcripts. Researchers ran a first-round RT-PCR on the TCR CDR3 using the HTBI primer set. Each CDR3 protein is one row after TCRdb ran MiXCR on the multiplex PCR reads. The data contain around 660,000 distinct CDR3 sequences, over 40% of them singletons. The sample taken for sequencing was peripheral blood or thyroid tissue (not recorded which). These receptors were taken from an adult man with Graves' disease, either hyperthyroidism or ophthalmopathy (not recorded which).

This clonotype was detected only a few times. The J gene is TRBJ2-5, the V gene TRBV7-2, with D possibly matching TRBD2 (5 bases). The germline CDR1 and CDR2 sequences are SGHTA and FQGNSA. CDR3 length: 13 residues. V lost 1 base to trimming and J lost 7 bases, with 10 bases between them. CDR3 coding DNA: TGTGCCAGCAGCTTAGAGAGAGAGGGGACCCAGTACTTC. As protein: CASSLEREGTQYF.

The chain links TRBV6-5 to TRBJ1-1; TRBD1 agrees at 8 bases. CDR3 length: 15 residues. The germline V gene encodes CDR1 MNHEY and CDR2 SVGAGI. V dropped 3 bases and J dropped 1; count of bases not matched to a gene: 4. CDR3 coding DNA: TGTGCCAGCAGTTATTGGACAGGGACGAACACTGAAGCTTTCTTT. Translated, it gives CASSYWTGTNTEAFF.

This chain joins TRBV7-9 and TRBJ1-2; D may be TRBD1 (6 bases). This CDR3 is built from 17 residues. The ends were cut back, 0 bases at V and 0 bases at J, with 14 bases in the middle. The V gene's germline CDR1 is SEHNR and CDR2 FQNEAQ (reference sequence). The CDR3 nucleotides are TGTGCCAGCAGCTTAGCCATGCAGGGGAGGACTAACTATGGCTACACCTTC. This encodes CASSLAMQGRTNYGYTF.

A word on this clonotype: This may be a read error: a much more frequent sequence differs by one nucleotide. The chain joins TRBV7-9 to TRBJ1-6; no clear D gene. Per germline, CDR1 SEHNR and CDR2 FQNEAQ (reference sequence). V was shortened by 5 bases and J by 5 bases, with 7 bases between the two germline ends. The CDR3 sequence is 13 residues long. CDR3 residues: CASSPDHNSPLHF. CDR3 nucleotides: TGTGCCAGCAGCCCCGATCATAATTCACCCCTCCACTTT.

V gene TRBV29-1 combines with J gene TRBJ1-4; 11 bases fit TRBD1. The CDR3 extends over 12 amino acids. Germline trimming cut 7 bases from V and 8 bases from J; bases unmatched to any gene: 3. Germline CDR1 is SQVTM and CDR2 is ANQGSEA. The CDR3 is CSAGQGAEKLFF. As DNA, the CDR3 is TGCAGCGCCGGACAGGGGGCGGAAAAACTGTTTTTT.

The chain combines TRBV20-1 with TRBJ1-5, with no clear D. V was pared by 7 bases and J by 4 bases, with 11 bases between. The CDR3 loop spans 12 amino acids. The germline CDR1 and CDR2 sequences are DFQATT and SNEGSKA (reference sequence). The chain's CDR3 is CSVKLGNQPQHF. CDR3 DNA: TGCAGTGTCAAGTTGGGTAATCAGCCCCAGCATTTT.

As for this clonotype: At one of its ends the junction is not consistent with the germline gene, which may arise from a read error. This rearrangement joins TRBV20-1 to TRBJ2-7; TRBD2 agrees at 11 bases. The CDR3 covers 14 residues. In germline, CDR1 is DFQATT, CDR2 SNEGSKA (reference sequence). CDR3 bases: TGCAGTCCTAGAGGGACTAGCGGAGCCTACGAGCAGTACTTC. Encoded protein: CSPRGTSGAYEQYF.

The gene calls are TRBV20-1 and TRBJ2-2; no reliable D call. Germline-derived CDR1 and CDR2 are DFQATT and SNEGSKA (reference sequence). CDR3 size: 11 residues. V was trimmed by 3 bases and J by 6 bases, leaving 5 bases between them. CDR3 protein: CSASPAGELFF. In nucleotides, the CDR3 is TGCAGTGCTAGTCCAGCCGGGGAGCTGTTTTTT.

The chain carries TRBV11-3 and TRBJ1-2; TRBD1 might be the D (5 bases). The CDR3 covers 15 residues. V was cut by 1 base and J by 5 bases, with 14 bases left in between. Germline V CDR1 and CDR2: SGHNT, YENEEA. CDR3 coding DNA: TGTGCCAGCAGCTTAGTTCGGGGCAGTTATTATGGCTACACCTTC. Protein sequence: CASSLVRGSYYGYTF.

The chain uses TRBV5-1 and TRBJ1-1, with D uncertain. Germline CDR1 SGHRS, CDR2 YFSETQ. Trimming took 4 bases from V and 0 from J, leaving 22 bases between them. The CDR3 has 18 amino acids. The CDR3 region is CASSVGLDLKLMNTEAFF. The DNA of the CDR3 is TGCGCCAGCAGCGTTGGTCTGGATCTAAAACTTATGAACACTGAAGCTTTCTTT.

This clonotype was found a few times. The chain has TRBV12-3 or TRBV12-4 and TRBJ2-7; D gene ambiguous. This CDR3 is 13 amino acids long. V was trimmed by 6 bases and J by 0 bases, leaving 9 bases between them. The CDR3 DNA follows: TGTGCCAGCAGCCGCCGGAGCTCCTACGAGCAGTACTTC. This encodes CASSRRSSYEQYF.

The V and J genes are TRBV2 and TRBJ1-5; possible D gene TRBD1, 6 bases. Per the germline V gene, CDR1 is SNHLY and CDR2 is FYNNEI. The ends were cut back, 3 bases at V and 4 bases at J, with 16 bases in the middle. The length of the CDR3 is 16 residues. The CDR3 DNA is TGTGCCAGCAGTGAGGGGGGCAGACGTTTGAATCAGCCCCAGCATTTT. Protein sequence: CASSEGGRRLNQPQHF.

This clonotype showed up just a few times. The gene calls are TRBV10-3 and TRBJ2-2; no clear D. CDR3 size: 13 residues. The ends were cut back, 10 bases at V and 2 bases at J, with 11 bases in the middle. Germline CDR1 is ENHRY and CDR2 is SYGVKD. CDR3 region: CASRPANTGELFF. For the CDR3, the DNA is TGTGCCAGCAGACCCGCAAACACCGGGGAGCTGTTTTTT.

In its sample, this clonotype was seen many times. The chain couples TRBV20-1 to TRBJ1-1; no clear D gene. With 6 bases removed from V and 3 bases from J, the gap between germline ends came to 11 bases. CDR3 length equals 12 residues. In germline, CDR1 is DFQATT, CDR2 SNEGSKA (reference sequence). The chain's CDR3 is CSAKAGDTEAFF. CDR3 bases: TGCAGTGCGAAGGCCGGGGACACTGAAGCTTTCTTT.